These 21 T cell receptor beta chains share one sample of origin, sequenced in a study of cytomegalovirus exposure and HLA in healthy donors. The PCR had 60 Vbeta and 13 Jbeta primers. Produced via immunoSEQ multiplex PCR; TCRdb's table is partial and in-frame only. The data hold 220,000 or so clones, with around 73% observed a single time. The sequencing sample was made of PBMCs. The source is a male donor in good health and CMV-seronegative.

The gene calls are TRBV19 and TRBJ2-7; 9 nucleotides line up with TRBD1. V lost 5 bases, J lost 5 bases, and 7 bases stayed unmatched. Germline V gives CDR1 LNHDA, CDR2 SQIVND (reference sequence). This CDR3 is 14 amino acids long. The CDR3 is CASSAGTGFDEQYF. In DNA form, the CDR3 reads TGTGCCAGTAGTGCAGGGACAGGGTTCGACGAGCAGTACTTC.

This sequence joins TRBV28 and TRBJ2-3; 11 bases line up with TRBD2. The CDR3 is made up of 15 amino acids. Germline trimming cut 5 bases from V and 4 bases from J; bases unmatched to any gene: 5. Germline V CDR1 and CDR2: MDHEN, SYDVKM. The CDR3 spells CASSPSGRSPDTQYF. The CDR3 coding sequence is TGTGCCAGCAGTCCTAGCGGGAGGAGCCCAGATACGCAGTATTTT.

The V and J genes are TRBV2 and TRBJ2-3; D possibly corresponds to TRBD1 (5 bases). Germline V gene sequence: CDR1 SNHLY, CDR2 FYNNEI. The CDR3 is 14 residues long. V was shortened by 4 bases and J by 2 bases, with 10 bases between the two germline ends. CDR3 sequence reads: CASSAKDITDTQYF. The CDR3, as DNA: TGTGCCAGCAGTGCCAAGGACATCACAGATACGCAGTATTTT.

V and J are TRBV7-2 and TRBJ2-7; 7 bases map to TRBD1. The CDR3 loop spans 16 amino acids. V lost 5 bases and J lost 0; bases outside the gene matches: 10. Germline lookup yields CDR1 SGHTA and CDR2 FQGNSA. CDR3 sequence: CASSQNQGDPSYEQYF. CDR3 sequence (DNA): TGTGCCAGCAGCCAGAATCAGGGGGACCCCTCCTACGAGCAGTACTTC.

The J gene is TRBJ2-1, the V gene TRBV5-4; possible D gene TRBD2, 6 bases. CDR1 is SGHNT and CDR2 is YYREEE in the germline V gene (reference sequence). The ends were cut back, 6 bases at V and 1 base at J, with 11 bases in the middle. This CDR3 comprises 14 residues. DNA of the CDR3: TGTGCCAGCAATGTCGGAGGGTCCTACAATGAGCAGTTCTTC. The encoded protein is CASNVGGSYNEQFF.

The CDR3 here is CASIPGLLSSYEQYF. The DNA for the CDR3 is TGTGCCAGCATCCCGGGACTTTTAAGCTCCTACGAGCAGTACTTC. The J gene is TRBJ2-7, the V gene TRBV6-1; D might be TRBD2 (6 bases). Trimming removed 7 bases from V and 0 bases from J, with 16 bases in between. Germline V gives CDR1 MNHNS, CDR2 SASEGT. This CDR3 has 15 residues.

The chain carries TRBV5-1 and TRBJ2-3, with D tentatively TRBD2 (7 bases). Trimming pared 3 bases from V and 6 bases from J, leaving 14 bases between. The CDR3 has 14 amino acids. The germline gives CDR1 SGHRS, CDR2 YFSETQ. As DNA, the CDR3 is TGCGCCAGCAGCTGGGGCAAGGGGGGGGATACGCAGTATTTT. Protein sequence: CASSWGKGGDTQYF. The full variable domain, with the rest looked up from reference TRBV5-1 and TRBJ2-3, is KAGVTQTPRYLIKTRGQQVTLSCSPISGHRSVSWYQQTPGQGLQFLFEYFSETQRNKGNFPGRFSGRQFSNSRSEMNVSTLELGDSALYLCASSWGKGGDTQYFGPGTRLTVL.

This chain uses TRBV6-5 with TRBJ1-2, with 9 bases fitting TRBD1. The V gene's germline CDR1 is MNHEY and CDR2 SVGAGI. J gave up 5 bases and V 5 bases, and 6 bases lay outside the gene matches. The CDR3 has 14 residues. Here the CDR3 reads CASSDPGQGYGYTF. CDR3 sequence (DNA): TGTGCCAGCAGTGATCCGGGACAGGGATATGGCTACACCTTC.

The CDR3: CASSSQKQGFGNTIYF. DNA for the CDR3: TGTGCCAGCAGCTCCCAAAAACAGGGCTTTGGAAACACCATATATTTT. The chain joins TRBV7-6 to TRBJ1-3; TRBD1 is a possible D gene (6 bases). This CDR3 region has 16 residues. CDR1 is SGHVS and CDR2 is FNYEAQ in the germline V gene. V lost 4 bases and J lost 3, with 16 bases in between.

V usage is TRBV5-1 and J usage is TRBJ1-1, with D unresolved. The CDR3 contains 12 residues. V lost 3 bases, J lost 4 bases, and 7 bases lay in between. The germline V gene encodes CDR1 SGHRS and CDR2 YFSETQ. CDR3 nucleotides: TGCGCCAGCAGCTCCGCAGGCACTGAAGCTTTCTTT. Translating gives CASSSAGTEAFF. Variable domain in full (rest from reference TRBV5-1 and TRBJ1-1): KAGVTQTPRYLIKTRGQQVTLSCSPISGHRSVSWYQQTPGQGLQFLFEYFSETQRNKGNFPGRFSGRQFSNSRSEMNVSTLELGDSALYLCASSSAGTEAFFGQGTRLTVV.

The chain combines TRBV4-2 with TRBJ2-2; maybe TRBD1 (6 bases). V was clipped by 2 bases and J by 1 base, with 8 bases between them. Per germline, CDR1 LGHNA and CDR2 YNFKEQ. This CDR3 is 15 amino acids long. DNA for the CDR3: TGTGCCAGCAGCCAAAAACAGGGGAACACCGGGGAGCTGTTTTTT. It translates to CASSQKQGNTGELFF.

This clone was detected only once. The chain uses TRBV2 and TRBJ2-1, with D possibly being TRBD2 (7 bases). In germline, CDR1 is SNHLY, CDR2 FYNNEI. There are 11 residues in the CDR3. V lost 8 bases, J lost 9 bases, and 11 bases lay in between. Written as DNA, the CDR3 is TGTGCCAGCCAGAGGGGGGGTGAGCAGTTCTTC. It specifies CASQRGGEQFF.

This clone was picked up a small number of times. Other DNA variants within this sample encode the same CDR3. The chain uses TRBV9 and TRBJ1-2; 8 nucleotides align to TRBD1. The CDR3 totals 14 residues. Germline CDR1 SGDLS, CDR2 YYNGEE. V shed 2 bases and J 4 bases; nucleotides not matched to a gene: 4. DNA for the CDR3: TGTGCCAGCAGCGTTGGACAGGGTACCTATGGCTACACCTTC. It is translated as CASSVGQGTYGYTF.

The rearrangement links TRBV5-1 to TRBJ2-5; no clear D. The end of the DNA fits TRBJ2-7 better, so the J call may be wrong. CDR1 is SGHRS, CDR2 YFSETQ, per germline. This CDR3 has 15 residues. For the CDR3, the DNA is TGCGCCAGCAGCTTGGACTTGGGCACCACCTACGAGCAGTACTTC. Protein: CASSLDLGTTYEQYF.

The chain couples TRBV6-1 to TRBJ2-3; D gene uncertain. The V end lost 2 bases, the J end lost 7 bases, and 7 bases lay between the germline ends. The CDR3 covers 12 residues. The germline V gene has CDR1 MNHNS and CDR2 SASEGT. The CDR3 spells CASSELSYTQYF. The CDR3 DNA reads as TGTGCCAGCAGTGAACTGAGCTATACGCAGTATTTT.

This clone appeared a single time. The V and J genes are TRBV14 and TRBJ2-1, with 9 bases lining up with TRBD2. This CDR3 contains 18 residues. Germline loops: CDR1 SGHDN, CDR2 FVKESK. Losses at the gene ends were 2 bases for V and 8 bases for J; bases not matched to a gene: 16. CDR3 in amino acids: CASSQPRFALAGLDEQFF. CDR3 nucleotide sequence: TGTGCCAGCAGCCAACCTCGCTTTGCCCTAGCGGGATTGGATGAGCAGTTCTTC.

V gene TRBV5-1 combines with J gene TRBJ2-7; D is uncertain. The germline V gene encodes CDR1 SGHRS and CDR2 YFSETQ. The V gene lost 3 bases and the J gene lost 0 bases, with 7 bases spanning the gap. The CDR3 spans 13 residues. Here the CDR3 reads CASSWAVSYEQYF. The CDR3 DNA reads TGCGCCAGCAGCTGGGCAGTCTCCTACGAGCAGTACTTC.

For this clone: At the DNA level, this CDR3 is encoded by other sequences in the same sample as well. The rearrangement uses TRBV10-3 and TRBJ2-3; TRBD2 might be the D (6 bases). Trimming left V 5 bases short and J 6 bases short, with 12 bases between. The length of the CDR3 is 13 residues. Germline V lookup: CDR1 ENHRY, CDR2 SYGVKD. CDR3 region: CAISREYADTQYF. The CDR3 bases are TGTGCCATCAGTCGGGAGTATGCGGATACGCAGTATTTT.

The chain couples TRBV27 to TRBJ2-7, with 10 bases matching TRBD2. The CDR3 covers 15 residues. The V segment lost 7 bases and the J segment 6 bases; nucleotides outside the gene matches: 12. The V gene's germline CDR1 is MNHEY and CDR2 SMNVEV (reference sequence). DNA of the CDR3: TGTGCCAGCATTCTCACAGCGGGAGGGACAGGCGAGCAGTACTTC. It yields the protein CASILTAGGTGEQYF.

The gene calls are TRBV4-1 and TRBJ1-5; unclear D gene. Germline-derived CDR1 and CDR2 are MGHRA and YSYEKL. This CDR3 spans 13 amino acids. V lost 0 bases, J lost 6 bases, and 6 bases lay in between. The CDR3 is CASSQEGAQPQHF. The CDR3 DNA sequence: TGCGCCAGCAGCCAAGAAGGAGCTCAGCCCCAGCATTTT.

The chain is built from TRBV28 and TRBJ1-1; 11 nucleotides line up with TRBD1. With V trimmed by 9 bases and J by 11 bases, 17 bases remained unmatched. There are 15 residues in the CDR3. Germline CDR1 and CDR2: MDHEN and SYDVKM. CDR3 sequence reads: CASGTGGRWEVLAFF. CDR3 nucleotide sequence: TGTGCCAGTGGGACAGGGGGGAGGTGGGAGGTTTTGGCTTTCTTT.